This entry is about one TCR beta chain. The antigen it recognizes is unknown. The source of the sample is a study of monozygotic twins with inflammatory bowel disease (dated by TCRdb to the late 2010s). Turning to the overall study: The full study comprised around 28 monozygotic twin pairs: nine German pairs (four IBD-concordant, five IBD-discordant) and 19 IBD-discordant Danish pairs. Each individual had, on average, about 151 000 unique TCRalpha sequences and 181 000 unique TCRbeta sequences available for analysis. The search for disease-associated traits relied mainly on comparing IBD patients with their genetically identical healthy co-twins within discordant pairs.

From each donor, an approximately 2.4 ml peripheral blood sample was collected into PAXgene tubes and kept at -80 degrees C. Without any T cell sorting, total RNA was extracted from whole blood using the PAXgene blood miRNA kit on an automated QIAcube. Peripheral blood from monozygotic twin pairs concordant or discordant for inflammatory bowel disease was subjected to deep TCRalpha and TCRbeta repertoire profiling with unique molecular barcoding. Smoking habits were recorded for all twin pairs, and each individual was classified as a current, former or never smoker. Library prep was done by 5' RACE. Preparation of each TCR library used around 3.5 ug of total RNA. For each sample, cDNA synthesis was carried out in eight separate reactions using SMARTScribe reverse transcriptase. Unique molecular identifiers containing a 6-nucleotide sample barcode were introduced through template switching during cDNA synthesis. Two nested PCRs of approximately 16 and 10 cycles amplified the TCRalpha and TCRbeta cDNA, and bead purification followed each PCR. Before amplification, the cDNA was treated with uracil DNA-glycosylase and purified using the QIAquick PCR purification kit. The second PCR added Illumina TruSeq-compatible adapters along with sample-specific barcodes. TapeStation and Qubit were used to check library quality and concentration, and about 4.5 ng of each library was pooled. The pooled libraries were sequenced with 2 x 100 bp reads and custom sequencing primers on an Illumina HiSeq2500 single-index Rapid Run. From the authors' description of their analysis: MiGEC version 1.2.6 was used for UMI-based consensus assembly to correct PCR and sequencing errors. MiXCR version 2.1.1 was used for V(D)J alignment, clonotype assembly and CDR3 extraction. To normalise gene usage, clonotype sharing and MAIT/NKT TCR abundance, the top 1000, 10 000 and 20 000 clonotypes in each sample were analysed. After downsampling to 27 000 UMIs, diversity was calculated as the inverse Simpson index using the vegan R package. Paired Mann-Whitney U tests were applied to discordant twin pairs, and Benjamini-Hochberg correction was used for multiple testing. TCRdb reprocessed the sequencing reads and holds a single record per CDR3 protein sequence, with no DNA. These V and J calls rely on TCRdb rather than the paper's analysis. The sample table on file contains a few hundred thousand distinct CDR3 sequences. Of the sample, 2.5% to 3% falls within the top ten clones.

Points the paper makes about the study in general: Fewer clonotypes were shared with other individuals by IBD patients than by healthy twins, most markedly in patients showing signs of disease activity. The analysis was unable to tell apart different T cell subtypes. Concordant and discordant twins showed no difference in repertoire similarity, possibly because of limited statistical power. No single strong signal or clonotype linked to IBD turned up in the results, so the idea that one exists was not supported. Because patients received different immunosuppressive treatments, the repertoires may have picked up extra background noise and variability between individuals. Measured by the inverse Simpson index, TCRbeta repertoire diversity was lower in IBD patients than in their healthy co-twins.

CDR1 SGHNT and CDR2 YYREEE were looked up in the germline V gene (reference sequence). From cysteine to phenylalanine, the CDR3 is 15 amino acids long. Only the protein sequence is given. Rearrangement joined TRBV5-4 to TRBJ1-1; checking the TCRdb D call of TRBD1 is not possible without DNA. This receptor was identified in a human donor with ulcerative colitis or Crohn's disease, or a healthy co-twin of an affected twin (not recorded which). Specimen: blood. The CDR3 protein: CASSLFTGGLGEAFF.